Reported below is one T cell receptor (beta chain). Its antigen is unidentified. The germline gives CDR1 SEHNR, CDR2 FQNEAQ (reference sequence). The CDR3 covers 14 residues. V lost 5 bases to trimming and J lost 4 bases, with 12 bases between them. The data stem from a study of cytomegalovirus exposure and HLA in healthy donors. The study, taken as a whole, reports: Later on, an analysis tied under 20,000 TCR beta sequences to HLA alleles at 0.05 false discovery rate. A few chains tied to CMV proved CMV antigen-specific in vitro. Donors were assumed by presence/absence analyses to have roughly uniform sequencing depth.

PCR involved 60 Vbeta and 13 Jbeta primers. Repertoires were generated with immunoSEQ multiplex PCR, while TCRdb's copy carries only in-frame clones and drops some. The table has some 140,000 clones, roughly 77% seen once. The source is a man aged 25 to 40 in good health and CMV-seropositive. The sample consisted of PBMCs. The chain combines TRBV7-9 with TRBJ2-1; D possibly corresponds to TRBD2 (5 bases). The CDR3 DNA reads TGTGCCAGCAGCGTAGGAGCGGAATACAATGAGCAGTTCTTC. This gives the protein CASSVGAEYNEQFF. Complete variable domain (other parts from reference TRBV7-9 and TRBJ2-1): DTGVSQNPRHKITKRGQNVTFRCDPISEHNRLYWYRQTLGQGPEFLTYFQNEAQLEKSRLLSDRFSAERPKGSFSTLEIQRTEQGDSAMYLCASSVGAEYNEQFFGPGTRLTVL.